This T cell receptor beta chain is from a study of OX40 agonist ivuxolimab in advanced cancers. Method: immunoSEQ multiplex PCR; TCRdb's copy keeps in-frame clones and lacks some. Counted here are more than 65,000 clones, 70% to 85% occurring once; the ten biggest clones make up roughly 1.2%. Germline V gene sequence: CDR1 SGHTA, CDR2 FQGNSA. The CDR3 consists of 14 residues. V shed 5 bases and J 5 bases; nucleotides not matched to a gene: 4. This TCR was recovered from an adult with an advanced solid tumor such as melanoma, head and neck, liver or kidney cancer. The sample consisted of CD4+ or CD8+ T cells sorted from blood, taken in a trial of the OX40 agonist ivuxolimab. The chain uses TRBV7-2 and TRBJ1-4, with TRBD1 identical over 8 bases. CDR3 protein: CASSPGTGNEKLFF. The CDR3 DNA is TGTGCCAGCAGCCCGGGGACAGGCAATGAAAAACTGTTTTTT.